The T cell receptor beta chain described here comes from a study of Ad26.COV2.S vaccination and SARS-CoV-2 variants (dated by TCRdb to about 2021). The study in broad terms: Donors in the vaccine arm were drawn from COV1001, a phase I-IIa trial of Ad26.COV2.S in healthy adults that was multicentre, randomized, double-blind and placebo-controlled. Ad26.COV2.S was given intramuscularly at 5x10^10 or 1x10^11 viral particles, as a single shot or as two shots 56 days apart. Throughout the experiments and outcome assessment, investigators stayed blinded to trial group allocation. A total of approximately 32 samples were included in the TCR-sequenced set, comprising around 20 Ad26.COV2.S vaccine recipients, 5 placebo recipients and 8 SARS-CoV-2 convalescent individuals. Trial participants were randomized into five groups of five, in which low-dose or high-dose Ad26.COV2.S was given once or twice, or placebo was given on both occasions. TCRbeta repertoire sequencing served as the tool for gauging how specific and how broad the SARS-CoV-2-reactive T cell receptors were following Ad26.COV2.S vaccination.

General findings and caveats noted by the study authors: Vaccine and placebo recipients had comparable non-spike TCR breadth, which fits with the vaccine containing only spike. After vaccination, spike-specific CD8+ and CD4+ T cell responses were reported to show substantial breadth. The authors noted that the TCR breadth and depth analyses may have underestimated total T cell responses. The study was not powered to compare responses between vaccine doses or regimens. Ad26.COV2.S recipients had higher spike-specific TCR breadth than placebo recipients (P = 0.0014).

TCRbeta CDR3 regions were sequenced with the immunoSEQ Assay. After extraction, genomic DNA underwent amplification by bias-controlled multiplex PCR, followed by high-throughput sequencing. The study's processing was this. Collapsing and filtering of sequences were performed to quantify the absolute abundance of each unique TCRbeta CDR3 region. T cell fraction was estimated by normalization of TCRbeta template counts to usable DNA, with usable DNA being measured through amplification of reference genes present in all nucleated cells. Repertoire TCRs were annotated as SARS-CoV-2-specific by exact matching of V gene, CDR3 amino acid sequence and J gene to a known reactive TCR set. The reference SARS-CoV-2 TCR set was obtained from MIRA and was filtered for enrichment in COVID-19-positive ImmuneCODE repertoires, whereby public or cross-reactive TCRs were removed. Based on the MIRA antigens, annotated TCRs were further analysed at the level of specific ORF or position within ORF. Depth was the summed frequency of annotated unique rearrangements, while breadth was defined as annotated unique rearrangements over total unique productive rearrangements. Group comparisons of TCR breadth used two-sided Wilcoxon rank-sum tests. TCRdb re-hosts the immuneACCESS table, in-frame sequences only. Its copies lack some clones; in the studies checked, an unresolved V gene accounts for under half of them, and the cause for the rest is not known. D and trimming were read from the DNA, whereas the V and J calls and clone size are those reported in that table. The table for this sample lists hundreds of thousands of clones; 80% to 90% of them were counted only once. The ten biggest clones cover about 3.5% of the sample.

What this sample's treatment or condition label stands for: some 19 received Ad26.COV2.S at low or high dose, single or two shots; roughly 5 received placebo; per-sample allocation not given. For vaccine and placebo recipients, the sequenced repertoires came from samples collected on day 63 after the first injection. Between 29 July and 7 August 2020, Cohort 1b enrolled approximately 26 adults aged 18-55 years at one site in Boston, USA. Ad26.COV2.S consisted of a replication-incompetent adenovirus type 26 vector by which a prefusion-stabilized SARS-CoV-2 spike protein from the original Wuhan strain was expressed. A single count supports this clone. Its recognized antigen is unknown. Base qualities were left out, and no much larger clone turns up one base away. The germline V gene yields MNHEY for CDR1 and SVGAGI for CDR2. Its CDR3 holds 13 amino acids, cysteine through phenylalanine. The kept DNA is CDR3 alone, 39 bases in frame from the first base. Unmatched junction bases come to 4, with V trimmed by 6 bases and J by 6 bases.

Recombination joined TRBV6-5 with TRBJ2-3, and TRBD2 aligns with 9 junction nucleotides. The receptor comes from a person between 18 and 60 years old who received the Ad26.COV2.S COVID-19 vaccine or a placebo. The sequences come from peripheral blood, collected in a trial of Ad26.COV2.S vaccine versus placebo. The CDR3 protein sequence reads: CASRRLAEDTQYF. The nucleotide sequence is given as TGTGCCAGCAGACGACTAGCGGAGGATACGCAGTATTTT.